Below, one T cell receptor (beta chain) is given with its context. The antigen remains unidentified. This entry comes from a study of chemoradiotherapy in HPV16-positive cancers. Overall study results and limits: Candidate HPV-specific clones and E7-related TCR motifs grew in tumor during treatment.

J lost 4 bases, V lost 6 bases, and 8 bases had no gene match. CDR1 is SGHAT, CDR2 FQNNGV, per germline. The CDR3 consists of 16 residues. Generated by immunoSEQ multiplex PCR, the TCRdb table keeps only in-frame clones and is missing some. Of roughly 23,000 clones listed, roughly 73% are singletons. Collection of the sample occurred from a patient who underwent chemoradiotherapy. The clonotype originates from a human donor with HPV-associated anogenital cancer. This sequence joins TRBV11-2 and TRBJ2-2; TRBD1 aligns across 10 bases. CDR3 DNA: TGTGCCAGCAGGTCGCCGGGACAGGGGCTCACCGGGGAGCTGTTTTTT. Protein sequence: CASRSPGQGLTGELFF.